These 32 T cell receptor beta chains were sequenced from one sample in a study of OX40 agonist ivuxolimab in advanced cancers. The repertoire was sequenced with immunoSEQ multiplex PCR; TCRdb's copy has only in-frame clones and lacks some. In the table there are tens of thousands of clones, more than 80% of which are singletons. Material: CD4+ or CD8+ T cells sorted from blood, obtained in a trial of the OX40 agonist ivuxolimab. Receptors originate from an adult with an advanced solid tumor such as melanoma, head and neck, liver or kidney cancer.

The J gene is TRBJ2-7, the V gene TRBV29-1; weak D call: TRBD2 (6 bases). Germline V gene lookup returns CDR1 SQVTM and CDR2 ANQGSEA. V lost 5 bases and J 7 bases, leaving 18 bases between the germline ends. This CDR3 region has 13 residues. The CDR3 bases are TGCAGCGTTACCGTGGTGGAGGGTCGGGAGCAGTACTTC. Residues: CSVTVVEGREQYF.

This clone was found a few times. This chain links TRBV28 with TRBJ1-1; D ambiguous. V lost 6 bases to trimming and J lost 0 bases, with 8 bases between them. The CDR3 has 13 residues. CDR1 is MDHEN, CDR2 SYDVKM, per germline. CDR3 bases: TGTGCCAGCAGCCCAAACATGAACACTGAAGCTTTCTTT. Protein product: CASSPNMNTEAFF.

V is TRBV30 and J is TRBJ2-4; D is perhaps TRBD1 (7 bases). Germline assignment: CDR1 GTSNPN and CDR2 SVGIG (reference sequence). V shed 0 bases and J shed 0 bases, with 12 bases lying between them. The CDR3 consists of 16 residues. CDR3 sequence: CAWSVQGGIAKNIQYF. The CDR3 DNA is TGTGCCTGGAGTGTTCAGGGGGGTATAGCCAAAAACATTCAGTACTTC.

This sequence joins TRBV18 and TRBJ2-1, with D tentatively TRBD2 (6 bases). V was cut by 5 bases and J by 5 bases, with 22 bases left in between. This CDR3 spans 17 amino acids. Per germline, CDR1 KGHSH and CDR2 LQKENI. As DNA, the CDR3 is TGTGCCAGCTCATCTTACCACGGACTAAGCGGTGACAATGAGCAGTTCTTC. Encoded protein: CASSSYHGLSGDNEQFF.

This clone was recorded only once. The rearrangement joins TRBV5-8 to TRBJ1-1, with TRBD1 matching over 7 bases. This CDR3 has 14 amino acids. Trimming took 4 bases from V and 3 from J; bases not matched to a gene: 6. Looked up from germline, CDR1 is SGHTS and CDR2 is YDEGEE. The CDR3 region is CASSRNQGDTEAFF. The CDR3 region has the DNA TGTGCCAGCAGCCGAAATCAGGGGGACACTGAAGCTTTCTTT.

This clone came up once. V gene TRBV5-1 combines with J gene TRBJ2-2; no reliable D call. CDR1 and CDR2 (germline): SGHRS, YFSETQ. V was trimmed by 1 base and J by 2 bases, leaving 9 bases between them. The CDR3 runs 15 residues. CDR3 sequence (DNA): TGCGCCAGCAGCTTGCGGACGCACAACACCGGGGAGCTGTTTTTT. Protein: CASSLRTHNTGELFF.

In DNA, the CDR3 is TGTGCCAGCAGCTTAGCGTCGGGGAATGAGCAGTTCTTC. This gives the protein CASSLASGNEQFF. This sequence joins TRBV7-9 and TRBJ2-1; TRBD2 is a possible D gene (5 bases). In germline, CDR1 is SEHNR, CDR2 FQNEAQ (reference sequence). The V gene lost 0 bases and the J gene lost 7 bases, with 7 bases spanning the gap. The CDR3 spans 13 residues. Together with reference TRBV7-9 and TRBJ2-1, the CDR3 gives the full variable domain: DTGVSQNPRHKITKRGQNVTFRCDPISEHNRLYWYRQTLGQGPEFLTYFQNEAQLEKSRLLSDRFSAERPKGSFSTLEIQRTEQGDSAMYLCASSLASGNEQFFGPGTRLTVL.

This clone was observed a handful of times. The CDR3 loop is CASSAPLHDQPQHF. The CDR3, as DNA: TGTGCCAGCAGCGCTCCCCTCCACGATCAGCCCCAGCATTTT. The rearrangement uses TRBV28 and TRBJ1-5; D is unclear. The CDR3 sequence is 14 residues long. Germline values: CDR1 MDHEN, CDR2 SYDVKM. The germline V and J ends were trimmed by 6 bases and 5 bases, with 14 bases remaining between them.

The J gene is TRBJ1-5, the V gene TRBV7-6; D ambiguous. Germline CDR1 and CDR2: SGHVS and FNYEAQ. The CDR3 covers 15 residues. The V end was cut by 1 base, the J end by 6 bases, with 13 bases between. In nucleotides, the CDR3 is TGTGCCAGCAGCTTAGAATCAAGGAGATCTCAGCCCCAGCATTTT. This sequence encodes CASSLESRRSQPQHF. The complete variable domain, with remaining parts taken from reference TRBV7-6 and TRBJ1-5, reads GAGVSQSPRYKVTKRGQDVALRCDPISGHVSLYWYRQALGQGPEFLTYFNYEAQQDKSGLPNDRFSAERPEGSISTLTIQRTEQRDSAMYRCASSLESRRSQPQHFGDGTRLSIL.

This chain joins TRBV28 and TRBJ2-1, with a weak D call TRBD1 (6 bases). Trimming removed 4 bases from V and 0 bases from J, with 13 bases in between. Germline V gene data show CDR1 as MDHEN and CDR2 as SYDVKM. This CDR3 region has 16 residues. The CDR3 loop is CASSSPTGSSYNEQFF. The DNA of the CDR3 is TGTGCCAGCAGTTCCCCTACAGGGAGCTCCTACAATGAGCAGTTCTTC.

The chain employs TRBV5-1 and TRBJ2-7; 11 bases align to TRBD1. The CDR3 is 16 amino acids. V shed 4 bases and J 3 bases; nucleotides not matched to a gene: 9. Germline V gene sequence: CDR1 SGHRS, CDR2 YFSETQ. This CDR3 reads CASSPVLGTGGYEQYF. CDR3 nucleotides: TGCGCCAGCAGCCCCGTTCTAGGGACAGGGGGCTACGAGCAGTACTTC.

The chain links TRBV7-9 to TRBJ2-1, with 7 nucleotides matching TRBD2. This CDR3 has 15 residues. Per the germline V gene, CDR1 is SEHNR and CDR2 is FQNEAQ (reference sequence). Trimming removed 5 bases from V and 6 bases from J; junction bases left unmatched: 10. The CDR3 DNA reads TGTGCCAGCAGCCCCGCCTTCAGGGAGGGCAATGAGCAGTTCTTC. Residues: CASSPAFREGNEQFF.

This CDR3 is CASSLLGGPSYEQYF. The CDR3 DNA follows: TGTGCCAGCAGCTTGTTGGGGGGGCCGTCCTACGAGCAGTACTTC. The chain carries TRBV5-5 and TRBJ2-7, with a weak D call TRBD2 (7 bases). The V gene lost 1 base and the J gene lost 1 base, with 12 bases spanning the gap. This CDR3 spans 15 amino acids. The germline V gene encodes CDR1 SGHKS and CDR2 YYEKEE (reference sequence).

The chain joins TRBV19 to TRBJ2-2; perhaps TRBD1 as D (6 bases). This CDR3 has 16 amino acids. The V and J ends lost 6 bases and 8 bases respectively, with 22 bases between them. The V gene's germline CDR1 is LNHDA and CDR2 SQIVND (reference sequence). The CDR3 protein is CASRTRRGLGEGELFF. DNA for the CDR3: TGTGCCAGTAGAACCCGCAGGGGTCTGGGAGAGGGGGAGCTGTTTTTT.

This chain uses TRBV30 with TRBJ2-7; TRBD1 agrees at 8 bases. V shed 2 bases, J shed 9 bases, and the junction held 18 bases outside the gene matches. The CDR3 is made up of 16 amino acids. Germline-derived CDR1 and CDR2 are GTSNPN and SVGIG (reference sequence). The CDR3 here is CAWSTQDRAVLVGQYF. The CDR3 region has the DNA TGTGCCTGGAGTACCCAGGACAGGGCTGTTTTAGTCGGGCAGTACTTC.

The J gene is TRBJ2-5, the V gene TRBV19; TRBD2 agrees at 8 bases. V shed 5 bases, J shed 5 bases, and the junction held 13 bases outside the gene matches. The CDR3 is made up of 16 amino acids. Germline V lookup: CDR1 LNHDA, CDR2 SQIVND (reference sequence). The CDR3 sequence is CASSPTLAGIMETQYF. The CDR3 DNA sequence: TGTGCCAGTAGTCCGACATTAGCGGGAATCATGGAGACCCAGTACTTC.

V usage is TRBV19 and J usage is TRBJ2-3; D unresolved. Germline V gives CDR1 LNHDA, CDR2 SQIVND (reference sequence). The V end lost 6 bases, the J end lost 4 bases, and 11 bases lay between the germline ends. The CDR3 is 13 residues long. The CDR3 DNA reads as TGTGCCAGTAGCTTCTTGGGCCCAGATACGCAGTATTTT. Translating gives CASSFLGPDTQYF.

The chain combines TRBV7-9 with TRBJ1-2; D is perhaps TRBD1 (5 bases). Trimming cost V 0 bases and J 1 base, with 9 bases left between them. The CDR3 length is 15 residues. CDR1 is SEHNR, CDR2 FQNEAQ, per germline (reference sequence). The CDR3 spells CASSLAGRVNYGYTF. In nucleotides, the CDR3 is TGTGCCAGCAGCTTAGCGGGGCGAGTTAACTATGGCTACACCTTC.

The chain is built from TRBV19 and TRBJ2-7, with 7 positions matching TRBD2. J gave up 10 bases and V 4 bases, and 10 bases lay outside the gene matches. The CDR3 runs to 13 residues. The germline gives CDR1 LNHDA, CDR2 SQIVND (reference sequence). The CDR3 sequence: CASSTSGLVDQYF. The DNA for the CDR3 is TGTGCCAGTAGTACTTCCGGACTAGTGGACCAGTACTTC.

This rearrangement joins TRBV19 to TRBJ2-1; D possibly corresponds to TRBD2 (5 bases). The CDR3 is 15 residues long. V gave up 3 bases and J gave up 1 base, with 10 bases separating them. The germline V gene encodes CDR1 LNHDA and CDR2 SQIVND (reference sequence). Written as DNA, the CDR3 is TGTGCCAGTAGTATTAGCGCAGAGTCCTACAATGAGCAGTTCTTC. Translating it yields CASSISAESYNEQFF.

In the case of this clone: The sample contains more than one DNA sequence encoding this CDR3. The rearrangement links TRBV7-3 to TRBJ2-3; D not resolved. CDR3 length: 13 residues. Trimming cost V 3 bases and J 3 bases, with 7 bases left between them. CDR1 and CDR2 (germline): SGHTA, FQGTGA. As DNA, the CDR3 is TGTGCCAGCAGCTTGACTGGGACAGATACGCAGTATTTT. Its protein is CASSLTGTDTQYF.

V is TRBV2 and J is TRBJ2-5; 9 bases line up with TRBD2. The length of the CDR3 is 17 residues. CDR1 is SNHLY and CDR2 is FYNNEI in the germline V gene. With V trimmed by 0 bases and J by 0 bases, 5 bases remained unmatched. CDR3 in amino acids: CASSEARGGIYQETQYF. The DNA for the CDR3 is TGTGCCAGCAGTGAAGCGCGGGGGGGAATCTACCAAGAGACCCAGTACTTC.

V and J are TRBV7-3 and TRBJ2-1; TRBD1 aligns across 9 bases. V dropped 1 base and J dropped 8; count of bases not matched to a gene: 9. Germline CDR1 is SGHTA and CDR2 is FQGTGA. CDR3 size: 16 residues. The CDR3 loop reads CASSLIQGTGYDEQFF. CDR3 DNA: TGTGCCAGCAGCTTAATTCAGGGGACAGGGTACGATGAGCAGTTCTTC.

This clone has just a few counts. CDR3 in DNA: TGTGCCAGTAGCCGGACAGGGAGTTCCTACGAGCAGTACTTC. This gives the protein CASSRTGSSYEQYF. V is TRBV19 and J is TRBJ2-7, with 8 bases that match TRBD1. The germline V gene encodes CDR1 LNHDA and CDR2 SQIVND (reference sequence). This CDR3 has 14 amino acids. The V and J ends lost 6 bases and 1 base, in that order; junction bases with no gene match: 5. The full variable domain, with the rest looked up from reference TRBV19 and TRBJ2-7, is DGGITQSPKYLFRKEGQNVTLSCEQNLNHDAMYWYRQDPGQGLRLIYYSQIVNDFQKGDIAEGYSVSREKKESFPLTVTSAQKNPTAFYLCASSRTGSSYEQYFGPGTRLTVT.

The CDR3, as DNA: TGTGCCAGCTCACCACTTGGGAGAGACAGGAACACTGAAGCTTTCTTT. As protein: CASSPLGRDRNTEAFF. This chain joins TRBV18 and TRBJ1-1, with D possibly TRBD1 on 5 matching bases. CDR1 is KGHSH and CDR2 is LQKENI in the germline V gene. The CDR3 is 16 amino acids. Trimming removed 1 base from V and 1 base from J, with 13 bases in between.

The CDR3 loop reads CASSLEGGRQPQHF. Written as DNA, the CDR3 is TGCGCCAGCAGCTTGGAAGGGGGGCGGCAGCCCCAGCATTTT. The rearrangement joins TRBV5-1 to TRBJ1-5, with D perhaps TRBD1 (6 bases). This CDR3 has 14 amino acids. Trimming stripped 0 bases from V and 7 bases from J, with 11 bases between. Looked up from germline, CDR1 is SGHRS and CDR2 is YFSETQ.

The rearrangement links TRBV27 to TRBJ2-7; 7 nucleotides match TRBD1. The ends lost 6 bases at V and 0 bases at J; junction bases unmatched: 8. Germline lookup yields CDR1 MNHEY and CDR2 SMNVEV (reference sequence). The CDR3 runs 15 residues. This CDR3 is CASSLRQGISYEQYF. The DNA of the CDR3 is TGTGCCAGCAGCCTGAGACAGGGAATCTCCTACGAGCAGTACTTC.

Here the CDR3 DNA reads TGCGCCAGCAGTGACGGGACCAACTATGGCTACACCTTC. This gives the protein CASSDGTNYGYTF. The chain has TRBV10-1 and TRBJ1-2, with D possibly being TRBD1 (5 bases). The CDR3 runs to 13 residues. The ends were cut back, 3 bases at V and 2 bases at J, with 7 bases in the middle. Germline V gene lookup returns CDR1 WNHNN and CDR2 SYGVQD (reference sequence).

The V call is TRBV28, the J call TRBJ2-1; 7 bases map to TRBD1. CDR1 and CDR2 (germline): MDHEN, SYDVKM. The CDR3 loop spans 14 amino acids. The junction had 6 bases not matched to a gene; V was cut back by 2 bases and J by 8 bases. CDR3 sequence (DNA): TGTGCCAGCAGTTTAGGGCAGGGGGTAGATGAGCAGTTCTTC. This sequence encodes CASSLGQGVDEQFF.

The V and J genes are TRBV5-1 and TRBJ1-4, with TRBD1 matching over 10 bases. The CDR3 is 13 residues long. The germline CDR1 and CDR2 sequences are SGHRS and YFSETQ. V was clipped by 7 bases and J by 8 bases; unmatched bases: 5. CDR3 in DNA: TGCGCCAGCTCCGGGACAGGGGAGGAAAAACTGTTTTTT. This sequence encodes CASSGTGEEKLFF.

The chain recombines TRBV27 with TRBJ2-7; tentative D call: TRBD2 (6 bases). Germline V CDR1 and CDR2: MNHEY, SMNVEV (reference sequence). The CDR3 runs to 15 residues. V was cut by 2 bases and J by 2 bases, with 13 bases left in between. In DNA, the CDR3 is TGTGCCAGCAGTTTAAGGTGGGACTCGGCCTACGAGCAGTACTTC. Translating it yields CASSLRWDSAYEQYF.

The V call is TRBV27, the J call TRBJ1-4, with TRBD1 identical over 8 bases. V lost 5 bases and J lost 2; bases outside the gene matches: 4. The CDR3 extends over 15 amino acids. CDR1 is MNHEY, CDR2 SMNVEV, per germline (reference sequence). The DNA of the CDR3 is TGTGCCAGCAGTCCCGGGGACAGGACTAATGAAAAACTGTTTTTT. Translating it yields CASSPGDRTNEKLFF. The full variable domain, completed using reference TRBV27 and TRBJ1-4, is EAQVTQNPRYLITVTGKKLTVTCSQNMNHEYMSWYRQDPGLGLRQIYYSMNVEVTDKGDVPEGYKVSRKEKRNFPLILESPSPNQTSLYFCASSPGDRTNEKLFFGSGTQLSVL.